A selection of T cell receptor beta chains follows, all from one sample in a study of blood T cell repertoires in COVID-19. Sequencing was performed with immunoSEQ multiplex PCR; in TCRdb, only in-frame clones are kept and a portion is missing. The sample records about 76,000 clones, 80% to 90% being singletons. Sequenced material: peripheral blood. The receptors derive from an older woman with acute or convalescent COVID-19. Both conserved end residues are part of each CDR3. Fields, in order: J gene, clone size, CDR3 length, V gene, D gene, CDR3 protein, CDR3 DNA. The D gene is left open where the match is weak. Expanded clones get a size class; other rows say once, few or many, or leave the size out.

>TRBJ2-1|.|15|TRBV5-5|.
CASIERRVGYNEQFF
TGTGCCAGCATCGAAAGACGGGTCGGTTACAATGAGCAGTTCTTC
>TRBJ1-1|.|13|TRBV6-1|TRBD1
CASSPGQGPGAFF
TGTGCCAGCAGCCCCGGACAGGGCCCCGGAGCTTTCTTT
>TRBJ2-3|.|16|TRBV19|TRBD1
CASSIQLQGRLDTQYF
TGTGCCAGTAGTATCCAACTACAGGGGCGATTAGATACGCAGTATTTT
>TRBJ2-5|once|14|TRBV30|TRBD2
CAWSTSGGGETQYF
TGTGCCTGGAGCACTAGCGGGGGCGGAGAGACCCAGTACTTC
>TRBJ1-4|.|16|TRBV24-1|TRBD1
CATSDGSGQGAEKLFF
TGTGCCACCAGTGATGGATCGGGACAGGGTGCCGAAAAACTGTTTTTT
>TRBJ2-3|.|14|TRBV24-1|TRBD1
CATSPGQITDTQYF
TGTGCCACCAGCCCGGGACAGATCACAGATACGCAGTATTTT
>TRBJ1-4|.|15|TRBV7-2|.
CASSLVGATNEKLFF
TGTGCCAGCAGCTTAGTCGGGGCAACTAATGAAAAACTGTTTTTT
>TRBJ1-2|.|13|TRBV24-1|.
CATSRQANYGYTF
TGTGCCACCAGTAGACAGGCTAACTATGGCTACACCTTC
>TRBJ1-4|.|16|TRBV7-8|TRBD1
CASSSRGQATNEKLFF
TGTGCCAGCAGCTCCAGGGGGCAGGCAACTAATGAAAAACTGTTTTTT
>TRBJ1-2|.|15|TRBV7-2|TRBD1
CASSPRQGGNYGYTF
TGTGCCAGCAGCCCGAGACAGGGGGGGAACTATGGCTACACCTTC
>TRBJ1-6|.|15|TRBV28|TRBD1
CASSPRDRVKSPLHF
TGTGCCAGCAGTCCAAGGGACAGGGTAAAGTCACCCCTCCACTTT
>TRBJ2-1|.|15|TRBV11-2|.
CASSRGQTSYNEQFF
TGTGCCAGCAGCAGAGGACAGACCTCCTACAATGAGCAGTTCTTC
>TRBJ1-5|.|14|TRBV30|.
CAWSNRVSNQPQHF
TGTGCCTGGAGTAACAGGGTTAGCAATCAGCCCCAGCATTTT
>TRBJ2-5|.|12|TRBV5-5|.
CASSLREETQYF
TGTGCCAGCAGCTTGCGGGAGGAGACCCAGTACTTC
>TRBJ1-6|.|15|TRBV19|.
CASSSTRPGDSPLHF
TGTGCCAGTAGTAGCACACGGCCAGGGGATTCACCCCTCCACTTT
>TRBJ2-5|.|16|TRBV5-4|TRBD1
CASTESLGQGEETQYF
TGTGCCAGCACCGAATCCTTAGGACAGGGCGAAGAGACCCAGTACTTC
>TRBJ2-5|.|13|TRBV19|.
CASSSASQETQYF
TGTGCCAGTTCAAGCGCGTCCCAAGAGACCCAGTACTTC
>TRBJ1-5|.|17|TRBV18|TRBD1
CASSPRGKQGADQPQHF
TGTGCCAGCTCACCACGAGGGAAGCAGGGGGCTGATCAGCCCCAGCATTTT
>TRBJ1-1|.|13|TRBV3-1/TRBV3-2|.
CASSRQQAPKAFF
TGTGCCAGCAGCCGTCAACAGGCTCCTAAAGCTTTCTTT
>TRBJ2-1|.|13|TRBV5-1|.
CASSLRGYNEQFF
TGCGCCAGCAGCCTAAGGGGCTACAATGAGCAGTTCTTC
>TRBJ2-3|once|17|TRBV6-6|TRBD2
CASSPNEVRGGWNTQYF
TGTGCCAGCAGTCCTAACGAAGTACGGGGGGGATGGAATACGCAGTATTTT
>TRBJ1-5|.|18|TRBV4-1|.
CASSPLHFPLGHNQPQHF
TGCGCCAGCAGCCCGCTTCATTTTCCGTTGGGGCACAATCAGCCCCAGCATTTT
>TRBJ2-3|.|14|TRBV5-1|TRBD2
CASRGELAALTQYF
TGCGCCAGCAGGGGGGAACTAGCGGCCTTGACGCAGTATTTT
>TRBJ2-3|once|19|TRBV5-8|.
CASSFFVTGPSSSTDTQYF
TGTGCCAGCAGCTTTTTTGTAACAGGGCCTTCTTCTAGCACAGATACGCAGTATTTT
>TRBJ1-1|.|14|TRBV7-9|.
CASSFQGANTEAFF
TGTGCCAGCAGCTTTCAAGGGGCGAACACTGAAGCTTTCTTT
>TRBJ2-1|.|15|TRBV2|TRBD1
CASSVGQGDRDEQFF
TGTGCCAGCAGTGTTGGGCAGGGGGATCGGGATGAGCAGTTCTTC